Shown below are 17 T cell receptor beta chains from a single sample sequenced in a study of response to subunit inactivated influenza vaccine. One entry per CDR3 protein, called by TCRdb with MiXCR from the RT-PCR reads. This sample yields 550,000 to 600,000 distinct CDR3 sequences, of which about 12% are seen a single time; more than 8.5% belongs to the top ten. Here the sequenced sample was PBMCs from blood, taken on the day of vaccination. Every receptor here comes from a man aged 45 to 65 who received an inactivated influenza vaccine.

This clonotype was observed a few times. The gene calls are TRBV7-9 and TRBJ2-2; D unresolved. V shed 6 bases and J shed 9 bases, with 17 bases lying between them. This CDR3 is 14 amino acids long. Germline loops: CDR1 SEHNR, CDR2 FQNEAQ (reference sequence). DNA of the CDR3: TGTGCCAGCAGTCAAGGTCCTCAACTGCGGGAGCTGTTTTTT. It translates to CASSQGPQLRELFF. Combining the CDR3 with reference TRBV7-9 and TRBJ2-2 gives the whole variable domain DTGVSQNPRHKITKRGQNVTFRCDPISEHNRLYWYRQTLGQGPEFLTYFQNEAQLEKSRLLSDRFSAERPKGSFSTLEIQRTEQGDSAMYLCASSQGPQLRELFFGEGSRLTVL.

This chain uses TRBV5-1 with TRBJ2-5; tentatively, D is TRBD2 (7 bases). The V gene lost 4 bases and the J gene lost 1 base, with 11 bases spanning the gap. The CDR3 sequence is 14 residues long. CDR1 is SGHRS, CDR2 YFSETQ, per germline. In DNA form, the CDR3 reads TGCGCCAGCAGCAGCGGGACACCCCAAGAGACCCAGTACTTC. As protein: CASSSGTPQETQYF.

The chain carries TRBV20-1 and TRBJ2-2; D is possibly TRBD2 (6 bases). This CDR3 has 13 amino acids. The germline gives CDR1 DFQATT, CDR2 SNEGSKA (reference sequence). V dropped 2 bases and J dropped 4 bases, with 8 bases sitting between them. DNA for the CDR3: TGCAGTGCTAGAATCGGGGGCACCGGGGAGCTGTTTTTT. Translation: CSARIGGTGELFF.

This clonotype was counted a few times. One end of the junction is discordant with germline, which a read error may explain. The chain has TRBV6-2 or TRBV6-3 and TRBJ2-3; D is uncertain. This CDR3 is built from 12 residues. Germline values: CDR1 MNHEY, CDR2 SVGEGT. DNA for the CDR3: TGTGCCAGCAGTCCCTCCGTCCCGGTGGCGGAGTTT. The encoded protein is CASSPSVPVAEF.

The sample holds a few counts of this clonotype. The V gene is TRBV5-1, the J gene TRBJ1-1; TRBD1 is a possible D gene (5 bases). V was cut by 4 bases and J by 5 bases, with 21 bases left in between. Per germline, CDR1 SGHRS and CDR2 YFSETQ. The CDR3 covers 16 residues. This CDR3 reads CASSPPGTGVRTEAFF. The CDR3 coding sequence is TGCGCCAGCAGCCCCCCAGGTACAGGTGTTAGGACTGAAGCTTTCTTT.

This chain uses TRBV18 with TRBJ2-7; 8 bases are shared with TRBD1. Germline CDR1 KGHSH, CDR2 LQKENI. CDR3 length: 14 amino acids. The J segment lost 6 bases and the V segment lost 1 base, leaving 5 bases of the junction unmatched. Here the CDR3 reads CASSPRYRGIEQYF. The CDR3 DNA reads TGTGCCAGCTCACCACGTTACAGGGGGATCGAGCAGTACTTC. Combining the CDR3 with reference TRBV18 and TRBJ2-7 gives the whole variable domain NAGVMQNPRHLVRRRGQEARLRCSPMKGHSHVYWYRQLPEEGLKFMVYLQKENIIDESGMPKERFSAEFPKEGPSILRIQQVVRGDSAAYFCASSPRYRGIEQYFGPGTRLTVT.

This clonotype showed up just a few times. The J gene is TRBJ1-4, the V gene TRBV29-1; D gene ambiguous. From germline, CDR1 is SQVTM and CDR2 ANQGSEA. This CDR3 is 12 amino acids long. V was trimmed by 4 bases and J by 4 bases, leaving 7 bases between them. CDR3 amino acids: CSVGSNNEKLFF. The CDR3 DNA is TGCAGCGTTGGTAGCAATAATGAAAAACTGTTTTTT.

This clonotype showed up just a few times. In DNA, the CDR3 is TGTGCCAGCAGCATCCTGCCTCCGGGACAGGGGGACCCACAATCCTCTGGGGCCAACGTCCTGACTTTC. Its translation: CASSILPPGQGDPQSSGANVLTF. The chain has TRBV7-2 and TRBJ2-6, with TRBD1 identical over 11 bases. The ends lost 5 bases at V and 0 bases at J; junction bases unmatched: 21. This CDR3 region has 23 residues. Per the germline V gene, CDR1 is SGHTA and CDR2 is FQGNSA.

The V gene is TRBV19, the J gene TRBJ1-5; D call uncertain. CDR1 is LNHDA and CDR2 is SQIVND in the germline V gene (reference sequence). This CDR3 has 13 amino acids. Trimming pared 1 base from V and 5 bases from J, leaving 6 bases between. The CDR3 sequence: CASSIGFYQPQHF. CDR3 DNA: TGTGCCAGTAGTATAGGTTTCTATCAGCCCCAGCATTTT.

This clonotype was detected many times. The V call is TRBV6-2 or TRBV6-3, the J call TRBJ2-1, with 12 bases fitting TRBD2. The V gene's germline CDR1 is MNHEY and CDR2 SVGEGT. CDR3 length: 17 residues. V shed 1 base and J 7 bases; nucleotides not matched to a gene: 8. The DNA of the CDR3 is TGTGCCAGCAGTTACTGGGTGACTAGCGGGAGATGGAATGAGCAGTTCTTC. Its translation is CASSYWVTSGRWNEQFF.

This clonotype was detected only a few times. The V and J genes are TRBV12-3 or TRBV12-4 and TRBJ2-5; D remains ambiguous. The CDR3 has 16 amino acids. V was shortened by 3 bases and J by 0 bases, with 14 bases between the two germline ends. For the CDR3, the DNA is TGTGCCAGCAGTTTCTTCCCCCCGAGACACCAAGAGACCCAGTACTTC. Translating it yields CASSFFPPRHQETQYF.

The sample holds a few counts of this clonotype. V usage is TRBV5-1 and J usage is TRBJ2-7; no firm D call. Trimming removed 5 bases at V and 2 bases at J, with 11 bases between. Germline V gene lookup returns CDR1 SGHRS and CDR2 YFSETQ. The CDR3 is 13 residues long. The CDR3 loop is CASSTATAYEQYF. The DNA of the CDR3 is TGCGCCAGCAGTACGGCCACAGCCTACGAGCAGTACTTC. Complete variable domain (other parts from reference TRBV5-1 and TRBJ2-7): KAGVTQTPRYLIKTRGQQVTLSCSPISGHRSVSWYQQTPGQGLQFLFEYFSETQRNKGNFPGRFSGRQFSNSRSEMNVSTLELGDSALYLCASSTATAYEQYFGPGTRLTVT.

This clonotype was seen only a few times. The chain combines TRBV7-2 with TRBJ1-2; no definite D call. The CDR3 runs 14 residues. Deletions cut 5 bases from V and 2 bases from J, with 12 bases between. The germline gives CDR1 SGHTA, CDR2 FQGNSA. The CDR3 spells CASSPTVSNYGYTF. CDR3 in DNA: TGTGCCAGCAGCCCGACTGTATCCAACTATGGCTACACCTTC.

This clonotype was found a few times. The J gene is TRBJ2-5, the V gene TRBV20-1; 10 nucleotides agree with TRBD2. With V trimmed by 6 bases and J by 3 bases, 1 base remained unmatched. CDR3 length: 12 amino acids. Per germline, CDR1 DFQATT and CDR2 SNEGSKA (reference sequence). CDR3 region: CSATSGEETQYF. The CDR3 nucleotides are TGCAGTGCCACTAGCGGGGAAGAGACCCAGTACTTC.

This clonotype was counted at least ten times. The chain recombines TRBV12-3 or TRBV12-4 with TRBJ2-1; TRBD2 matches 13 bases. CDR3 length: 15 residues. Trimming cost V 10 bases and J 9 bases; bases outside gene matches: 12. The CDR3, as DNA: TGTGCCACCAAAACTAGCGGGGGGGTAAGTCGTGAGCAGTTCTTC. This codes for CATKTSGGVSREQFF.

This clonotype came up a few times. The chain uses TRBV28 and TRBJ2-5; 9 bases fit TRBD1. The length of the CDR3 is 15 residues. V was clipped by 7 bases and J by 5 bases; unmatched bases: 11. The V gene's germline CDR1 is MDHEN and CDR2 SYDVKM. DNA for the CDR3: TGTGCCAGCACCGAGGACAGGGGTATTTTCGAGACCCAGTACTTC. This translates into CASTEDRGIFETQYF.

This clonotype showed up many times. The rearrangement links TRBV7-9 to TRBJ2-7; a weak D match, TRBD2 (5 bases). The CDR3 has 12 amino acids. V was clipped by 5 bases and J by 6 bases, with 11 bases between them. Germline CDR1 is SEHNR and CDR2 is FQNEAQ (reference sequence). The CDR3 sequence is CASSLNGVEQYF. Written as DNA, the CDR3 is TGTGCCAGCAGCCTTAACGGGGTCGAGCAGTACTTC.